The 23 T cell receptor beta chains below all came from one sample that was sequenced in a study of CD8 T cells in Susac syndrome. With random hexamers, reverse transcription was performed on about 0.45 to 1 ug of RNA. Using its own MiXCR run on the immunoSEQ multiplex PCR reads, TCRdb lists one record per CDR3 protein. The sample comprises about 250,000 distinct CDR3 sequences, 93% of which are singletons, and 0.065% to 0.075% rests with the top ten. Sequencing was performed on CD4+ T cells from PBMCs. The receptor source for this set is a human donor with multiple sclerosis.

This chain joins TRBV7-2 and TRBJ1-6; D not resolved. The CDR3 extends over 14 amino acids. Trimming removed 5 bases at V and 8 bases at J, with 13 bases between. Looked up from germline, CDR1 is SGHTA and CDR2 is FQGNSA. DNA for the CDR3: TGTGCCAGCAGCGCACTAACGGGATATTCACCCCTCCACTTT. This translates into CASSALTGYSPLHF.

The CDR3 is CASSRAPRDSPLHF. The CDR3 nucleotides are TGTGCCAGCAGCCGGGCGCCGAGAGATTCACCCCTCCACTTT. V is TRBV5-6 and J is TRBJ1-6; D gene unclear. The CDR3 runs 14 residues. The germline gives CDR1 SGHDT, CDR2 YYEEEE. V was trimmed by 4 bases and J by 8 bases, leaving 13 bases between them.

The rearrangement joins TRBV7-8 to TRBJ2-2; no clear D gene. The CDR3 consists of 14 residues. Germline V CDR1 and CDR2: SGHVS, FQNEAQ. V dropped 1 base and J dropped 6 bases, with 9 bases sitting between them. CDR3 residues: CASSLGLLSGELFF. In nucleotides, the CDR3 is TGTGCCAGCAGCTTAGGTCTACTGTCCGGGGAGCTGTTTTTT.

This chain connects TRBV20-1 to TRBJ1-5; D unclear. The CDR3 loop spans 16 amino acids. The V gene's germline CDR1 is DFQATT and CDR2 SNEGSKA (reference sequence). Trimming took 0 bases from V and 0 from J, leaving 12 bases between them. The CDR3: CSARDLGAISNQPQHF. The CDR3 coding sequence is TGCAGTGCTAGAGATCTAGGAGCGATTAGCAATCAGCCCCAGCATTTT.

The rearrangement links TRBV20-1 to TRBJ1-5; no clear D. V was trimmed by 3 bases and J by 1 base, leaving 10 bases between them. CDR1 is DFQATT, CDR2 SNEGSKA, per germline (reference sequence). This CDR3 region has 14 residues. For the CDR3, the DNA is TGCAGTGCTAGTAGGCCCAGGAGCAATCAGCCCCAGCATTTT. This codes for CSASRPRSNQPQHF.

V usage is TRBV3-1 and J usage is TRBJ2-7; TRBD2 might be the D (7 bases). Germline CDR1 is LGHDT and CDR2 is YNNKEL (reference sequence). V lost 1 base to trimming and J lost 2 bases, with 12 bases between them. CDR3 size: 15 residues. The DNA for the CDR3 is TGTGCCAGCAGCCAAGCGGTCGGGGGGCCCTACGAGCAGTACTTC. It encodes CASSQAVGGPYEQYF.

This clonotype came up once. The V and J genes are TRBV29-1 and TRBJ2-3; 11 bases match TRBD2. This CDR3 is 14 amino acids long. Germline trimming cut 3 bases from V and 6 bases from J; bases unmatched to any gene: 5. The germline CDR1 and CDR2 sequences are SQVTM and ANQGSEA. The CDR3 region has the DNA TGCAGCGTTGAGACTAGCGGGGCAGGGGATACGCAGTATTTT. As protein: CSVETSGAGDTQYF.

In this sample, this clonotype turned up once. V and J are TRBV6-5 and TRBJ2-7, with 9 bases lining up with TRBD2. The CDR3 consists of 18 residues. The germline CDR1 and CDR2 sequences are MNHEY and SVGAGI. The V and J ends lost 2 bases and 0 bases, in that order; junction bases with no gene match: 11. CDR3 amino acids: CASSYPISGGKRSYEQYF. The DNA for the CDR3 is TGTGCCAGCAGTTACCCTATTAGCGGGGGAAAACGCTCCTACGAGCAGTACTTC.

V gene TRBV5-1 combines with J gene TRBJ2-3; D is perhaps TRBD1 (7 bases). The CDR3 extends over 14 amino acids. Germline V lookup: CDR1 SGHRS, CDR2 YFSETQ. V lost 4 bases, J lost 1 base, and 10 bases lay in between. CDR3: CASSARGGTDTQYF. CDR3 bases: TGCGCCAGCAGCGCCAGGGGGGGCACAGATACGCAGTATTTT.

The gene calls are TRBV24-1 and TRBJ1-2, with D possibly matching TRBD1 (6 bases). CDR3 length: 13 amino acids. Trimming took 9 bases from V and 6 from J, leaving 16 bases between them. Looked up from germline, CDR1 is KGHDR and CDR2 is SFDVKD. CDR3 sequence (DNA): TGTGCCACCTCCCCGTGGGACAACGATGGCTACACCTTC. This sequence encodes CATSPWDNDGYTF.

The rearrangement uses TRBV25-1 and TRBJ1-2, with 7 bases lining up with TRBD1. The CDR3 has 12 residues. With 5 bases clipped from V and 9 bases from J, the junction kept 6 bases outside the gene matches. CDR1 MGHDK and CDR2 SYGVNS come from the germline V gene. CDR3 sequence reads: CASSPRTGRYTF. The CDR3 coding sequence is TGTGCCAGCAGTCCTCGGACAGGACGCTACACCTTC.

This chain connects TRBV30 to TRBJ2-7; 9 bases are shared with TRBD2. CDR3 length: 13 amino acids. Unmatched junction bases numbered 6, after V lost 3 bases and J lost 6 bases. Per germline, CDR1 GTSNPN and CDR2 SVGIG (reference sequence). CDR3 amino acids: CAWRVAGVSEQYF. The CDR3 nucleotides are TGTGCCTGGAGAGTAGCGGGGGTCTCCGAGCAGTACTTC.

This rearrangement joins TRBV2 to TRBJ1-2, with D perhaps matching TRBD1 (5 bases). This CDR3 spans 11 amino acids. Trimming left V 8 bases short and J 4 bases short, with 8 bases between. Germline CDR1 reads SNHLY; CDR2 reads FYNNEI. The CDR3 DNA follows: TGTGCCAGCGGGGACCGCTATGGCTACACCTTC. Translation gives CASGDRYGYTF.

The chain recombines TRBV7-6 with TRBJ1-6, with D unresolved. The CDR3 totals 16 residues. Trimming stripped 3 bases from V and 0 bases from J, with 9 bases between. CDR1 and CDR2 (germline): SGHVS, FNYEAQ. CDR3 region: CASSLTPSSYNSPLHF. DNA of the CDR3: TGTGCCAGCAGCTTGACGCCTAGCTCCTATAATTCACCCCTCCACTTT. Supplemented by reference TRBV7-6 and TRBJ1-6, the full variable domain reads GAGVSQSPRYKVTKRGQDVALRCDPISGHVSLYWYRQALGQGPEFLTYFNYEAQQDKSGLPNDRFSAERPEGSISTLTIQRTEQRDSAMYRCASSLTPSSYNSPLHFGNGTRLTVT.

This clonotype was counted only a few times. The chain combines TRBV7-2 with TRBJ2-1; D gene uncertain. The CDR3 consists of 14 residues. Trimming cost V 1 base and J 4 bases, with 8 bases left between them. Germline V CDR1 and CDR2: SGHTA, FQGNSA. The CDR3 bases are TGTGCCAGCAGCTTAGGATCGGCTTACAATGAGCAGTTCTTC. It encodes CASSLGSAYNEQFF.

V gene TRBV5-4 combines with J gene TRBJ2-7; D unresolved. Germline V CDR1 and CDR2: SGHNT, YYREEE (reference sequence). The CDR3 has 14 residues. V was shortened by 5 bases and J by 2 bases, with 14 bases between the two germline ends. CDR3 nucleotides: TGTGCCAGCAGGGCAGGTGACGTACCCTACGAGCAGTACGTC. It encodes CASRAGDVPYEQYV.

This clonotype was observed a single time. The rearrangement uses TRBV3-1 and TRBJ1-2, with TRBD1 identical over 9 bases. Unmatched junction bases numbered 3, after V lost 4 bases and J lost 3 bases. Germline values: CDR1 LGHDT, CDR2 YNNKEL (reference sequence). CDR3 length: 14 residues. The CDR3 DNA reads as TGTGCCAGCAGCCGCCGGGACAGGGACTATGGCTACACCTTC. It translates to CASSRRDRDYGYTF.

Only one count was recorded for this clonotype. The chain links TRBV3-1 to TRBJ2-3; no firm D call. Germline-derived CDR1 and CDR2 are LGHDT and YNNKEL (reference sequence). This CDR3 region has 16 residues. V lost 1 base to trimming and J lost 3 bases, with 14 bases between them. This chain's CDR3 is CASSQVVVLETDTQYF. In DNA, the CDR3 is TGTGCCAGCAGCCAAGTGGTCGTATTAGAAACAGATACGCAGTATTTT.

This chain joins TRBV6-1 and TRBJ1-5; the D gene is possibly TRBD1 (6 bases). The ends were cut back, 8 bases at V and 0 bases at J, with 11 bases in the middle. Germline V CDR1 and CDR2: MNHNS, SASEGT. The CDR3 has 14 residues. The CDR3 loop is CASVTGHSNQPQHF. In DNA, the CDR3 is TGTGCCAGCGTTACAGGGCATAGCAATCAGCCCCAGCATTTT.

The V gene is TRBV5-1, the J gene TRBJ1-1, with 9 bases lining up with TRBD1. Trimming removed 4 bases from V and 7 bases from J; junction bases left unmatched: 11. Germline CDR1 and CDR2: SGHRS and YFSETQ. The CDR3 extends over 15 amino acids. CDR3 nucleotides: TGCGCCAGCAGCCTAAGTACAGGGGGCTTTGGTGAAGCTTTCTTT. It yields the protein CASSLSTGGFGEAFF.

The chain carries TRBV5-4 and TRBJ1-2, with D perhaps TRBD1 (5 bases). Germline-derived CDR1 and CDR2 are SGHNT and YYREEE (reference sequence). The CDR3 spans 13 residues. Deletions cut 3 bases from V and 7 bases from J, with 13 bases between. In DNA form, the CDR3 reads TGTGCCAGCAGCTCTCAGGGCCAGGCTGGCTACACCTTC. Amino acids: CASSSQGQAGYTF.

The chain joins TRBV11-2 to TRBJ2-7, with 9 nucleotides matching TRBD1. The CDR3 consists of 14 residues. V lost 5 bases, J lost 4 bases, and 6 bases stayed unmatched. The germline gives CDR1 SGHAT, CDR2 FQNNGV. CDR3 nucleotides: TGTGCCAGCAGCCAAACCGGGACAGGGTACGAGCAGTACTTC. This encodes CASSQTGTGYEQYF.

The chain couples TRBV23-1 to TRBJ2-1; D may be TRBD2 (5 bases). TRBV23-1 is designated an ORF whose function remains uncertain. Trimming pared 1 base from V and 8 bases from J, leaving 24 bases between. The CDR3 runs to 18 residues. The CDR3 reads CASSQLLQSTSGNHEQFF. CDR3 DNA: TGCGCCAGCAGTCAATTACTTCAAAGTACGTCGGGGAACCATGAGCAGTTCTTC.